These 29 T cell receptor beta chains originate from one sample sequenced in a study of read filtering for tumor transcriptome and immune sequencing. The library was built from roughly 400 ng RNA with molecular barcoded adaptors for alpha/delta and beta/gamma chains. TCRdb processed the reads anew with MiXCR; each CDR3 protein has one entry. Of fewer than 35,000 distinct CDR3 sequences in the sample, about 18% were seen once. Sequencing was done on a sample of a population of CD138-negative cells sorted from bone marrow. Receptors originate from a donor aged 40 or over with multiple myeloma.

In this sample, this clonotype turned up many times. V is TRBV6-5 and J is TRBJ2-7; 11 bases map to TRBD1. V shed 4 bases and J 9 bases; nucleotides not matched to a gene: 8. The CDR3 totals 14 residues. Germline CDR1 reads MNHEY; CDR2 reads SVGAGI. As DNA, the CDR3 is TGTGCCAGCAGTTGGACAGGGGGCCAAACCGGGCAGTACTTC. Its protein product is CASSWTGGQTGQYF.

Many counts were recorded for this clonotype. CDR3 amino acids: CASSQGTSGFHNEQFF. As DNA, the CDR3 is TGTGCCAGCAGCCAGGGGACTAGCGGGTTCCACAATGAGCAGTTCTTC. The V and J genes are TRBV3-1 and TRBJ2-1; TRBD2 agrees at 12 bases. V dropped 3 bases and J dropped 5; count of bases not matched to a gene: 5. The CDR3 spans 16 residues. Germline V CDR1 and CDR2: LGHDT, YNNKEL (reference sequence).

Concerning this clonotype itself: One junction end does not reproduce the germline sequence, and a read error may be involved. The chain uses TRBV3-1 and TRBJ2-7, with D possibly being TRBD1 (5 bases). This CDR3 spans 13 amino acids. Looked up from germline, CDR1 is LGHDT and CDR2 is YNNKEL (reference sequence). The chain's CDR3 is CASSQTLTELPHF. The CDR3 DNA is TGTGCCAGCAGCCAAACCCTGACAGAGCTGCCCCACTTC.

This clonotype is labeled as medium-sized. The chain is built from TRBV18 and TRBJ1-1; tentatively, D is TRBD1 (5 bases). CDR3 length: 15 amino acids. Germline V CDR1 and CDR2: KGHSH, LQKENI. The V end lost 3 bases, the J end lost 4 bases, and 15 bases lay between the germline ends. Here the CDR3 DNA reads TGTGCCAGCTCACCCCTGACAGAGCTCGGCACTGAAGCTTTCTTT. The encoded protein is CASSPLTELGTEAFF.

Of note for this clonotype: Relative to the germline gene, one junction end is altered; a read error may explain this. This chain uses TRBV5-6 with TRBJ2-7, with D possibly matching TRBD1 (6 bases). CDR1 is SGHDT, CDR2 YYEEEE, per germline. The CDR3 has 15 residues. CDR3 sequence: CACSLGGRRSSEQYF. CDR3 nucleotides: TGTGCCTGCAGCTTAGGGGGACGGCGTTCCTCCGAGCAGTACTTC.

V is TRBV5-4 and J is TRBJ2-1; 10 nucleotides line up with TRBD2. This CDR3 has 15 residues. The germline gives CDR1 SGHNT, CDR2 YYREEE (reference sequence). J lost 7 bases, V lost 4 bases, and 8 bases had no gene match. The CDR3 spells CASSKRLAGENEQFF. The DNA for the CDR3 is TGTGCCAGCAGCAAAAGGCTAGCGGGAGAAAATGAGCAGTTCTTC.

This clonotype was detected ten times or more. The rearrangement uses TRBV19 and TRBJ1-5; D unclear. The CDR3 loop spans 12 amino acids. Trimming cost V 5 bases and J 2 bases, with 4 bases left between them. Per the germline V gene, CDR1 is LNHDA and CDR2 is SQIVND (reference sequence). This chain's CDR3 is CASSLRNQPQHF. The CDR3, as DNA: TGTGCCAGTAGTCTTCGCAATCAGCCCCAGCATTTT.

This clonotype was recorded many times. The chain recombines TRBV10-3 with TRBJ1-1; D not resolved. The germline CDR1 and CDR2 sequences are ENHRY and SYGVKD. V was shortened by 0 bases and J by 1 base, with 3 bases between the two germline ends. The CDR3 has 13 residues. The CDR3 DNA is TGTGCCATCAGTGAGTCAGCGAACACTGAAGCTTTCTTT. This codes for CAISESANTEAFF.

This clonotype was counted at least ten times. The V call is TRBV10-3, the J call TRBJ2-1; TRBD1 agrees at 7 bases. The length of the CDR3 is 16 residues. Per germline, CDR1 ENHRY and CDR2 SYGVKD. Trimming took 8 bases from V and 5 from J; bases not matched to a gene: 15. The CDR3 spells CAISKTPGTADNEQFF. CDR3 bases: TGTGCCATCTCGAAAACCCCCGGGACAGCCGACAATGAGCAGTTCTTC.

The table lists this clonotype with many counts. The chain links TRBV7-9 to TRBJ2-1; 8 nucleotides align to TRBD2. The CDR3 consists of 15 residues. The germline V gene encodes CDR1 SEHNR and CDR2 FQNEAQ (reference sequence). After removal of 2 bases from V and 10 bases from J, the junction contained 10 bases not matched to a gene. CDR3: CASSLSSGGPREQFF. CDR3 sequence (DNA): TGTGCCAGCAGCTTATCATCGGGGGGGCCAAGGGAGCAGTTCTTC.

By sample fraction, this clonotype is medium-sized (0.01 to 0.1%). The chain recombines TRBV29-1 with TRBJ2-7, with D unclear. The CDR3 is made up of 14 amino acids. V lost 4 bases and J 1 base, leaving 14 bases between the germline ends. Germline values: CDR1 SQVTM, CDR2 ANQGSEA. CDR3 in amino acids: CSVAPGSISYEQYF. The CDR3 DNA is TGCAGCGTTGCCCCAGGTTCGATTTCCTACGAGCAGTACTTC.

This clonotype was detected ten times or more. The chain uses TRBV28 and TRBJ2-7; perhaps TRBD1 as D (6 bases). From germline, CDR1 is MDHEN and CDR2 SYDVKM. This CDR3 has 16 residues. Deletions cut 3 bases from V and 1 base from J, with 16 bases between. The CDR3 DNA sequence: TGTGCCAGCAGTTTCGCAGGGGACGGATTTTCCTACGAGCAGTACTTC. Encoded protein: CASSFAGDGFSYEQYF.

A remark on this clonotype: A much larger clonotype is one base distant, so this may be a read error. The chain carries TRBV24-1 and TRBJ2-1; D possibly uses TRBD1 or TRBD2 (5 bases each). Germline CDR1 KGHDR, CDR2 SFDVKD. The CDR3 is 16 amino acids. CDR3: CVTSDFRVGAYNEQFF. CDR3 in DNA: TGTGTCACCAGTGATTTCCGTGTGGGGGCCTACAATGAGCAGTTCTTC.

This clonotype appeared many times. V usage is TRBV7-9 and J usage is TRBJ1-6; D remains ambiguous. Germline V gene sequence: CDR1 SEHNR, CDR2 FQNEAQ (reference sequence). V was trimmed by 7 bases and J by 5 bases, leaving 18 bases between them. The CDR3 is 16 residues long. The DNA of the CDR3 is TGTGCCAGCATATCCTCGGAAAGGCTACATAATTCACCCCTCCACTTT. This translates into CASISSERLHNSPLHF.

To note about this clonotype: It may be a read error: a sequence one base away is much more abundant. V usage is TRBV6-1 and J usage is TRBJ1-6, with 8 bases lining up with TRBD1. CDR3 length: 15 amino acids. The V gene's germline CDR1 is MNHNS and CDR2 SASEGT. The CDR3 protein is CASSEGRRGLREASF. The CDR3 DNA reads TGTGCCAGCAGTGAAGGGCGCAGGGGGCTTCGTGAAGCTTCCTTT.

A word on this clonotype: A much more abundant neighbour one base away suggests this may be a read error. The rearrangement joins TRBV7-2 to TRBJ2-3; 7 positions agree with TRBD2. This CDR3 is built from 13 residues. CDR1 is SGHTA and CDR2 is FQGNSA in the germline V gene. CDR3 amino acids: CAGSFPGLEAQYF. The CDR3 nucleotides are TGTGCCGGCAGCTTCCCAGGACTAGAAGCGCAGTATTTT. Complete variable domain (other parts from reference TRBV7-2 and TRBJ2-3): GAGVSQSPSNKVTEKGKDVELRCDPISGHTALYWYRQSLGQGLEFLIYFQGNSAPDKSGLPSDRFSAERTGGSVSTLTIQRTQQEDSAVYLCAGSFPGLEAQYFGPGTRLTVL.

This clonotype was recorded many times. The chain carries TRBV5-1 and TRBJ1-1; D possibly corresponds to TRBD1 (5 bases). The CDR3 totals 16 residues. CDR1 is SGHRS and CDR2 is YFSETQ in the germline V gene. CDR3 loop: CRIDSQLLEANTEAFF. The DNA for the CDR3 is TGCAGAATTGACAGCCAACTCCTAGAGGCGAACACTGAAGCTTTCTTT.

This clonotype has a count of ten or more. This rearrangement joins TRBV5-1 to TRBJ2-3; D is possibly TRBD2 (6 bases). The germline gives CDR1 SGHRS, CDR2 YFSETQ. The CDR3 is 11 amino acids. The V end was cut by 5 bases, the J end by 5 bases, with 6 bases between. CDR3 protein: CASREGDTQYF. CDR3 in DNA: TGCGCCAGCAGGGAGGGAGATACGCAGTATTTT.

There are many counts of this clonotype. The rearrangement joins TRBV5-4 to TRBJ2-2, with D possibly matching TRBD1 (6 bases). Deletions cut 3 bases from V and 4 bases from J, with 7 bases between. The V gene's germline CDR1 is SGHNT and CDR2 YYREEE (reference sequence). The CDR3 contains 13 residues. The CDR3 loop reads CASSWTATGELFF. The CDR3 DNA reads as TGTGCCAGCAGCTGGACAGCCACCGGGGAGCTGTTTTTT.

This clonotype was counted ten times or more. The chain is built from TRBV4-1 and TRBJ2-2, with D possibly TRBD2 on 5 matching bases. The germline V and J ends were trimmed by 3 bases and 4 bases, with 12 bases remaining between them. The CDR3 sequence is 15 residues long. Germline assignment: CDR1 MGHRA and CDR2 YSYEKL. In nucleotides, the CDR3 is TGCGCCAGCAGCCAGGACTCGTTAGGCACCGGGGAGCTGTTTTTT. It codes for CASSQDSLGTGELFF.

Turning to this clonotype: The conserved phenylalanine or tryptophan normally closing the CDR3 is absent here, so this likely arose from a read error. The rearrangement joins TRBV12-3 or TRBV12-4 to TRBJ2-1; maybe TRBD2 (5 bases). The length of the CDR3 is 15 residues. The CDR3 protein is CASSLGSNSYHEQFY. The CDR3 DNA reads TGTGCCAGTTCTCTAGGGAGTAACTCCTACCATGAGCAGTTCTAC.

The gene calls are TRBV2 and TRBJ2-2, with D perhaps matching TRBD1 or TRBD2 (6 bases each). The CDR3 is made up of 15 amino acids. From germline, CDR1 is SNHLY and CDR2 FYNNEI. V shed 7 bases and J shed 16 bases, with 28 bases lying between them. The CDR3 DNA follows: TGTGCCAGCATGGGGGGCAGAGTGAACACCGGGAAGCCGTTTTTT. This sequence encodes CASMGGRVNTGKPFF.

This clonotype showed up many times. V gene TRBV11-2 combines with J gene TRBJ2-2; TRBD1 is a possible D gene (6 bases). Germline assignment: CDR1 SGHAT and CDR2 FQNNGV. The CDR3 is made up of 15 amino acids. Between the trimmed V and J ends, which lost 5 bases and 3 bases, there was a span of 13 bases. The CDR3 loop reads CASSLRTADTGELFF. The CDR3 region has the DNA TGTGCCAGCAGCCTAAGGACAGCAGACACCGGGGAGCTGTTTTTT.

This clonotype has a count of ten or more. CDR3 loop: CASSPPTGTRNEQFF. CDR3 sequence (DNA): TGTGCCAGCAGCCCTCCGACTGGTACACGGAATGAGCAGTTCTTC. The chain is built from TRBV7-8 and TRBJ2-1; D unresolved. Germline assignment: CDR1 SGHVS and CDR2 FQNEAQ. V was pared by 5 bases and J by 7 bases, with 18 bases between. This CDR3 contains 15 residues.

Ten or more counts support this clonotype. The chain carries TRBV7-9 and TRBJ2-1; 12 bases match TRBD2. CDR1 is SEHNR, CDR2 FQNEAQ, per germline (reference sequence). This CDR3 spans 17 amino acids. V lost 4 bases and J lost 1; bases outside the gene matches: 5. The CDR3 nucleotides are TGTGCCAGCAGCTCTACCGGGACTAGCGGGTCCTACAATGAGCAGTTCTTC. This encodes CASSSTGTSGSYNEQFF.

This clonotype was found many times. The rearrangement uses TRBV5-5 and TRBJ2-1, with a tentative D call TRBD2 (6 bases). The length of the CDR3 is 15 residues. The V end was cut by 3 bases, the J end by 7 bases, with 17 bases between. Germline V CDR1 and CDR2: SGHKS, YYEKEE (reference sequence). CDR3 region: CASSYGSLFTNEQFF. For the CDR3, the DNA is TGTGCCAGCAGCTACGGGAGCCTGTTTACAAATGAGCAGTTCTTC.

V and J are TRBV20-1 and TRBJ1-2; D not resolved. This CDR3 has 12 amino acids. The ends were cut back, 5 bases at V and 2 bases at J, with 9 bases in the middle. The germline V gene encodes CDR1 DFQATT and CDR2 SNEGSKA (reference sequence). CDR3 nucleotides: TGCAGTGCTCAGGACGGGAACTATGGCTACACCTTC. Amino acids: CSAQDGNYGYTF.

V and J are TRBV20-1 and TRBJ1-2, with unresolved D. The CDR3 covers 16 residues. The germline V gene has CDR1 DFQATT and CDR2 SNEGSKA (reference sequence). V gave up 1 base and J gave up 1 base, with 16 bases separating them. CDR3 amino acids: CSARGQTQRYNYGYTF. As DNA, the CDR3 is TGCAGTGCTAGAGGGCAGACTCAGCGTTATAACTATGGCTACACCTTC.

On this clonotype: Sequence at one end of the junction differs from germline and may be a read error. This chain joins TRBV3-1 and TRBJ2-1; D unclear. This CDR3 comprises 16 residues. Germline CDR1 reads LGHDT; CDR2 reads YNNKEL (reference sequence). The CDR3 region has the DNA TGTGCCAGCAGCTTCCTACCTTCCTTCTCCTACAATGAGCAGTCCTTC. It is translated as CASSFLPSFSYNEQSF.